Following are 6 T cell receptor beta chains from one sample sequenced in a study of cytomegalovirus exposure and HLA in healthy donors. The study ran its PCR with 60 Vbeta and 13 Jbeta primers. Produced via immunoSEQ multiplex PCR; TCRdb's table is partial and in-frame only. The profile shows roughly 250,000 clones, 80% to 90% of them singletons. What was sequenced was PBMCs. These TCRs come from a woman in her 40s in good health and CMV-seropositive.

The chain has TRBV7-9 and TRBJ2-5, with a weak D call TRBD2 (5 bases). CDR1 is SEHNR, CDR2 FQNEAQ, per germline (reference sequence). Trimming pared 1 base from V and 2 bases from J, leaving 5 bases between. CDR3 length equals 13 residues. The CDR3 DNA sequence: TGTGCCAGCAGCTTAGGCGGGCAAGAGACCCAGTACTTC. It yields the protein CASSLGGQETQYF.

The CDR3 sequence is CASTRSSIRWDTQYF. For the CDR3, the DNA is TGTGCCAGTACCAGGTCGAGTATTCGGTGGGATACGCAGTATTTT. This rearrangement joins TRBV19 to TRBJ2-3; D remains unclear. The CDR3 runs 15 residues. V lost 7 bases and J 6 bases, leaving 20 bases between the germline ends. Germline loops: CDR1 LNHDA, CDR2 SQIVND (reference sequence).

As for this clone: At the DNA level, this CDR3 is encoded by other sequences in the same sample as well. V usage is TRBV20-1 and J usage is TRBJ2-7, with D possibly matching TRBD1 (6 bases). The CDR3 contains 11 residues. Germline assignment: CDR1 DFQATT and CDR2 SNEGSKA (reference sequence). Deletions cut 6 bases from V and 4 bases from J, with 10 bases between. CDR3: CSAGGQYEQYF. The CDR3 nucleotides read TGCAGTGCAGGAGGACAGTACGAGCAGTACTTC.

The genes are TRBV7-8 and TRBJ1-5; D ambiguous. Looked up from germline, CDR1 is SGHVS and CDR2 is FQNEAQ. CDR3 length: 15 amino acids. V lost 3 bases, J lost 0 bases, and 9 bases lay in between. The CDR3 region is CASSFFANSNQPQHF. The CDR3 region has the DNA TGTGCCAGCAGCTTCTTTGCGAATAGCAATCAGCCCCAGCATTTT.

In regard to this clone: The junction shows a germline mismatch at one end, possibly a read error. The V gene is TRBV30, the J gene TRBJ1-1; D uncertain. The V gene's germline CDR1 is GTSNPN and CDR2 SVGIG (reference sequence). CDR3 size: 11 residues. CDR3 DNA sequence: TGTGCCTTGAGTCGTCGGACTGAAGCTTTCTTT. Its translation: CALSRRTEAFF.

This chain uses TRBV30 with TRBJ1-6; no clear D. Germline V lookup: CDR1 GTSNPN, CDR2 SVGIG (reference sequence). Trimming took off 5 bases at V and 6 bases at J, with 11 bases between the two ends. The CDR3 length is 13 residues. CDR3 amino acids: CAWVGSTNSPLHF. The CDR3 DNA reads as TGTGCCTGGGTTGGCTCAACTAATTCACCCCTCCACTTT. The whole variable domain, filled in from reference TRBV30 and TRBJ1-6, reads SQTIHQWPATLVQPVGSPLSLECTVEGTSNPNLYWYRQAAGRGLQLLFYSVGIGQISSEVPQNLSASRPQDRQFILSSKKLLLSDSGFYLCAWVGSTNSPLHFGNGTRLTVT.